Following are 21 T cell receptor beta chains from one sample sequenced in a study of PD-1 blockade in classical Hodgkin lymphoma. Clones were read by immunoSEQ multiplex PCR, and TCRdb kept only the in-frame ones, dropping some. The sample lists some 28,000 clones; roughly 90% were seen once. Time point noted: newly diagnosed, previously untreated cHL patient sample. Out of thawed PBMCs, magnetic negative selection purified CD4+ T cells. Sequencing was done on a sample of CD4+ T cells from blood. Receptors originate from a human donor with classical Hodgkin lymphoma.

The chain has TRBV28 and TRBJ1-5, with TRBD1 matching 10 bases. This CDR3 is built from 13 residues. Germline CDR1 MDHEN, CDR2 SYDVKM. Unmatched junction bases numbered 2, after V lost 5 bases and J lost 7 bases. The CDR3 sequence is CASSRDRGQPQHF. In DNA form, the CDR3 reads TGTGCCAGCAGTAGGGACAGGGGCCAGCCCCAGCATTTT.

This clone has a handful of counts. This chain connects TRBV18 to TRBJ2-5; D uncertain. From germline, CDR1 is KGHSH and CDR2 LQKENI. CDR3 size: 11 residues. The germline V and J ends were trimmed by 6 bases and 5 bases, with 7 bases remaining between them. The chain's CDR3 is CASSLGETQYF. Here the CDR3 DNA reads TGTGCCAGCTCCTTAGGGGAGACCCAGTACTTC.

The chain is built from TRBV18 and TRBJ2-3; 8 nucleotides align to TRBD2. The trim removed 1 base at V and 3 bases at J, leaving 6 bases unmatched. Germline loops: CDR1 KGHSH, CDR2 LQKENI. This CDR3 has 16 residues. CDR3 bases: TGTGCCAGCTCACCACGCGTGAGCGGGAGAACAGATACGCAGTATTTT. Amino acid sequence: CASSPRVSGRTDTQYF. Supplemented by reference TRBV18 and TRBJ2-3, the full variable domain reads NAGVMQNPRHLVRRRGQEARLRCSPMKGHSHVYWYRQLPEEGLKFMVYLQKENIIDESGMPKERFSAEFPKEGPSILRIQQVVRGDSAAYFCASSPRVSGRTDTQYFGPGTRLTVL.

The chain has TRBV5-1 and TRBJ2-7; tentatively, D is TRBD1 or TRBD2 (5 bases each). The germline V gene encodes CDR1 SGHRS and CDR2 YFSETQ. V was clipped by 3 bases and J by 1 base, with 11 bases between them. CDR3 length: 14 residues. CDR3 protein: CASSSGRESYEQYF. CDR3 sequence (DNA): TGCGCCAGCAGCTCGGGACGGGAATCCTACGAGCAGTACTTC.

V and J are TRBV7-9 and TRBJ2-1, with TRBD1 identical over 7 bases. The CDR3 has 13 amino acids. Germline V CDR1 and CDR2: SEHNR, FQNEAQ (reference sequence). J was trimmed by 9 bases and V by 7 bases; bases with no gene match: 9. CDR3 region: CASTGQAGVEQFF. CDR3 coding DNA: TGTGCCAGCACAGGACAGGCGGGTGTTGAGCAGTTCTTC.

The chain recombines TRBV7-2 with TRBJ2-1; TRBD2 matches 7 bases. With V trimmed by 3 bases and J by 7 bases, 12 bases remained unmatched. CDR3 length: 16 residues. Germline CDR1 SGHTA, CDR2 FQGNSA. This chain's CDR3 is CASSFREGPGGNEQFF. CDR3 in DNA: TGTGCCAGCAGCTTCAGGGAGGGCCCCGGGGGGAATGAGCAGTTCTTC.

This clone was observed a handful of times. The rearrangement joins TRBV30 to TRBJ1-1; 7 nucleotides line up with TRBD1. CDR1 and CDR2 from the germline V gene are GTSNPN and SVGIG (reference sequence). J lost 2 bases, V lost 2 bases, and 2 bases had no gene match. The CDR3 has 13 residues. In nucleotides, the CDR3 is TGTGCCTGGAGTAGGGACAGTAACACTGAAGCTTTCTTT. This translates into CAWSRDSNTEAFF. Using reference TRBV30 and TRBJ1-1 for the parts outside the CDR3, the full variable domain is SQTIHQWPATLVQPVGSPLSLECTVEGTSNPNLYWYRQAAGRGLQLLFYSVGIGQISSEVPQNLSASRPQDRQFILSSKKLLLSDSGFYLCAWSRDSNTEAFFGQGTRLTVV.

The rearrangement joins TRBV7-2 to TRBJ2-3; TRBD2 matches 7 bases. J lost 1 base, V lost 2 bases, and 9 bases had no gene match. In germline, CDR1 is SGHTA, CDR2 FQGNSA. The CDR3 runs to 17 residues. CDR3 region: CASSLWGGAGGTDTQYF. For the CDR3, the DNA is TGTGCCAGCAGCTTATGGGGCGGGGCGGGAGGCACAGATACGCAGTATTTT.

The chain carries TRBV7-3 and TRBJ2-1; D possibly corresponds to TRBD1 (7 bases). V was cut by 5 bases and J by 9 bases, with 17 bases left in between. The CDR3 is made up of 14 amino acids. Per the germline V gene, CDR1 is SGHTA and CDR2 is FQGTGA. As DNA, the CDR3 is TGTGCCAGCAGCCTTGCAGGGGGGTCGGGTGAGCAGTTCTTC. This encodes CASSLAGGSGEQFF.

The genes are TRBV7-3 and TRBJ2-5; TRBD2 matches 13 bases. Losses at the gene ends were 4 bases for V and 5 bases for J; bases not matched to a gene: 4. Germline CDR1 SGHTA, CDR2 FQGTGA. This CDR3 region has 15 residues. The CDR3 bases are TGTGCCAGCAGCTCAGGACTAGCGGGAGTGGAGACCCAGTACTTC. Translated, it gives CASSSGLAGVETQYF.

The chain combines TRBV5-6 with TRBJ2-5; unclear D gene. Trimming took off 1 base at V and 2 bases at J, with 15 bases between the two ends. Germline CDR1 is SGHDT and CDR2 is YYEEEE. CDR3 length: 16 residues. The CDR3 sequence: CASSLTGERQQETQYF. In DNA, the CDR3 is TGTGCCAGCAGCTTGACGGGTGAGCGCCAACAAGAGACCCAGTACTTC.

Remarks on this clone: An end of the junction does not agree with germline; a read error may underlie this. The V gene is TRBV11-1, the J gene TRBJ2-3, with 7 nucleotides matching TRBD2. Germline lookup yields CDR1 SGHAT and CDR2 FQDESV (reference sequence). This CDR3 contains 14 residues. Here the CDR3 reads CASSLADLGDTQYF. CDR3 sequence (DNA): TGTGCCAGCAGCCTAGCGGACCTGGGCGATACGCAGTATTTT.

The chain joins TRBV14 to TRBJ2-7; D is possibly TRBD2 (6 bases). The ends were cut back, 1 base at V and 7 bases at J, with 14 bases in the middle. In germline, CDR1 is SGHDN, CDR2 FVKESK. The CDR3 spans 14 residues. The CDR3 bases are TGTGCCAGCAGCCAAGTAAACCCGGCGGGAGAGCAGTACTTC. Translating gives CASSQVNPAGEQYF.

DNA for the CDR3: TGCGCCAGCCGCCCTTATCGGGGCGAGGGGGAGGCCAAAAACATTCAGTACTTC. This gives the protein CASRPYRGEGEAKNIQYF. The chain joins TRBV5-1 to TRBJ2-4, with TRBD1 as a possible D gene (6 bases). V was trimmed by 7 bases and J by 1 base, leaving 24 bases between them. The CDR3 loop spans 18 amino acids. From germline, CDR1 is SGHRS and CDR2 YFSETQ.

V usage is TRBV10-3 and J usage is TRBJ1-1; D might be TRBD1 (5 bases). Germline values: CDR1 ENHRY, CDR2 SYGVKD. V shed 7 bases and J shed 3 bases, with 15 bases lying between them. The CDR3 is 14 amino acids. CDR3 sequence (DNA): TGTGCCATCAAAACGTCGGACATGTACACTGAAGCTTTCTTT. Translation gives CAIKTSDMYTEAFF.

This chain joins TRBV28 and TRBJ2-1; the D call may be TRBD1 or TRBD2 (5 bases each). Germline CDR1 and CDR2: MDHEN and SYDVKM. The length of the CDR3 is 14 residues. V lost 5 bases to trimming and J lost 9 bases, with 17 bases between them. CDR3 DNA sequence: TGTGCCAGCAGTATGGACTGGGGGAAGCGTGAGCAGTTCTTC. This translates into CASSMDWGKREQFF.

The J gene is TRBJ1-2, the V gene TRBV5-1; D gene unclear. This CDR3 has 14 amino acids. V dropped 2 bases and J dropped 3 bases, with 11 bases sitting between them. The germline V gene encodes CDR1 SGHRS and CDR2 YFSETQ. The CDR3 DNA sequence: TGCGCCAGCAGCTTCGCCGGGAGATACTATGGCTACACCTTC. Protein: CASSFAGRYYGYTF.

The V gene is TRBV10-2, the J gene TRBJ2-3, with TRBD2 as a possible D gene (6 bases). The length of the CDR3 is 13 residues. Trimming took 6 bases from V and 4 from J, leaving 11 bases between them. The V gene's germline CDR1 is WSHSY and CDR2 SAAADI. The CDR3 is CASREGQADTQYF. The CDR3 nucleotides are TGCGCCAGCAGGGAGGGCCAGGCAGATACGCAGTATTTT.

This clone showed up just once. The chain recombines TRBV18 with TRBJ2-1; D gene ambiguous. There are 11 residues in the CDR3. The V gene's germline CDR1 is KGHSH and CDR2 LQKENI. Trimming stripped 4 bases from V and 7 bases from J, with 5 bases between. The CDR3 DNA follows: TGTGCCAGCTCACTCAGGAATGAGCAGTTCTTC. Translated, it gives CASSLRNEQFF.

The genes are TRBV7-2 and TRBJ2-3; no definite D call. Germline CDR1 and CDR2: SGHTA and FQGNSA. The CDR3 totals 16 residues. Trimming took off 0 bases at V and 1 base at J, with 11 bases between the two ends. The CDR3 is CASSLAFGTGTDTQYF. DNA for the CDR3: TGTGCCAGCAGCTTAGCTTTTGGCACCGGCACAGATACGCAGTATTTT. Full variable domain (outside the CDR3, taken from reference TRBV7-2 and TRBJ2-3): GAGVSQSPSNKVTEKGKDVELRCDPISGHTALYWYRQSLGQGLEFLIYFQGNSAPDKSGLPSDRFSAERTGGSVSTLTIQRTQQEDSAVYLCASSLAFGTGTDTQYFGPGTRLTVL.

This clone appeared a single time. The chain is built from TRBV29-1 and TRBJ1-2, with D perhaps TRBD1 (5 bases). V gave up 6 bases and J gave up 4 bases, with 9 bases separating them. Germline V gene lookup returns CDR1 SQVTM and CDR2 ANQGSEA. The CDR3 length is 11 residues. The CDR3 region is CSVGGGYGYTF. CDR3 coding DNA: TGCAGCGTCGGGGGGGGCTATGGCTACACCTTC. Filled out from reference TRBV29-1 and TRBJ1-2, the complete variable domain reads SAVISQKPSRDICQRGTSLTIQCQVDSQVTMMFWYRQQPGQSLTLIATANQGSEATYESGFVIDKFPISRPNLTFSTLTVSNMSPEDSSIYLCSVGGGYGYTFGSGTRLTVV.